What follows are 20 T cell receptor beta chains derived from one specimen sequenced in a study of T cells in Graves' hyperthyroidism and ophthalmopathy. The source material, RNA transcripts, was used to amplify TCR beta CDR3 regions. A first-round RT-PCR of the TCR CDR3 used the HTBI primer set. One entry per CDR3 protein, called by TCRdb with MiXCR from the multiplex PCR reads. Counted here are 92,000 or so distinct CDR3 sequences, about 51% occurring once; the ten biggest clones make up 27%. The sequenced material came from blood. These receptors were obtained from a middle-aged woman with Graves' hyperthyroidism.

The chain links TRBV7-3 to TRBJ1-1, with TRBD1 identical over 11 bases. The germline V gene encodes CDR1 SGHTA and CDR2 FQGTGA. J lost 1 base, V lost 6 bases, and 7 bases had no gene match. This CDR3 region has 16 residues. As DNA, the CDR3 is TGTGCCAGCAGATCCGGGACAGGGGGTCGGAACACTGAAGCTTTCTTT. Its protein is CASRSGTGGRNTEAFF.

In its sample, this clonotype is medium-sized. CDR3 sequence: CASSLVSTGELFF. CDR3 nucleotide sequence: TGTGCCAGCAGCTTAGTGAGCACCGGGGAGCTGTTTTTT. The gene calls are TRBV7-2 and TRBJ2-2, with D unresolved. CDR3 length equals 13 residues. Trimming took 1 base from V and 4 from J, leaving 4 bases between them. In germline, CDR1 is SGHTA, CDR2 FQGNSA.

This clonotype was detected many times. The V call is TRBV7-9, the J call TRBJ1-1; 8 positions agree with TRBD1. Germline loops: CDR1 SEHNR, CDR2 FQNEAQ (reference sequence). The CDR3 length is 14 residues. The junction had 7 bases not matched to a gene; V was cut back by 5 bases and J by 5 bases. The DNA of the CDR3 is TGTGCCAGCAGCCAACAGGGGGGGATGACTGAAGCTTTCTTT. It specifies CASSQQGGMTEAFF. Together with reference TRBV7-9 and TRBJ1-1, the CDR3 gives the full variable domain: DTGVSQNPRHKITKRGQNVTFRCDPISEHNRLYWYRQTLGQGPEFLTYFQNEAQLEKSRLLSDRFSAERPKGSFSTLEIQRTEQGDSAMYLCASSQQGGMTEAFFGQGTRLTVV.

This clonotype came up many times. The chain has TRBV7-2 and TRBJ1-1; D is possibly TRBD1 (6 bases). The CDR3 runs 15 residues. Germline assignment: CDR1 SGHTA and CDR2 FQGNSA. The V end was cut by 3 bases, the J end by 4 bases, with 15 bases between. CDR3 protein: CASSFSQGGVTEAFF. Written as DNA, the CDR3 is TGTGCCAGCAGCTTCTCACAGGGTGGGGTCACTGAAGCTTTCTTT.

The chain is built from TRBV20-1 and TRBJ2-5, with TRBD2 matching over 10 bases. From germline, CDR1 is DFQATT and CDR2 SNEGSKA (reference sequence). This CDR3 is 17 amino acids long. Trimming took 2 bases from V and 4 from J; bases not matched to a gene: 13. CDR3 DNA sequence: TGCAGTGCTAGACCCTCCCTTGGAAGCGGGAGGGGAGAGACCCAGTACTTC. This translates into CSARPSLGSGRGETQYF.

This chain links TRBV29-1 with TRBJ1-1; the D gene is possibly TRBD1 (5 bases). Per the germline V gene, CDR1 is SQVTM and CDR2 is ANQGSEA. The CDR3 sequence is 12 residues long. The V end was cut by 7 bases, the J end by 2 bases, with 11 bases between. Here the CDR3 reads CSAAGGNTEAFF. CDR3 in DNA: TGCAGCGCCGCGGGGGGAAACACTGAAGCTTTCTTT.

This clonotype was seen many times. The DNA for the CDR3 is TGTGCCAGCGAGCGGGTGAACACCGGGGAGCTGTTTTTT. As protein: CASERVNTGELFF. V and J are TRBV12-3 or TRBV12-4 and TRBJ2-2; perhaps TRBD2 as D (6 bases). Trimming stripped 8 bases from V and 1 base from J, with 8 bases between. The length of the CDR3 is 13 residues.

Details on this clonotype: A much larger clone is a single base away; this may be a read error. The chain employs TRBV20-1 and TRBJ2-3, with 7 bases matching TRBD2. CDR1 and CDR2 (germline): DFQATT, SNEGSKA (reference sequence). This CDR3 has 14 residues. This CDR3 reads CNATRGEGGDTQYF. CDR3 coding DNA: TGCAATGCTACACGGGGGGAGGGTGGAGATACGCAGTATTTT.

The table lists this clonotype with a few counts. This sequence joins TRBV28 and TRBJ2-2; 7 bases are a match to TRBD1. The CDR3 is 13 amino acids. The junction had 3 bases not matched to a gene; V was cut back by 4 bases and J by 7 bases. The germline V gene encodes CDR1 MDHEN and CDR2 SYDVKM. The CDR3 protein is CASSSTGVGELFF. DNA for the CDR3: TGTGCCAGCAGTTCAACAGGGGTCGGGGAGCTGTTTTTT.

This rearrangement joins TRBV30 to TRBJ1-1; tentative D call: TRBD1 (6 bases). The CDR3 has 13 amino acids. CDR1 is GTSNPN, CDR2 SVGIG, per germline (reference sequence). Trimming shortened V by 2 bases and J by 1 base, and 8 bases separated the two germline ends. CDR3 in amino acids: CAWSRQENTEAFF. CDR3 sequence (DNA): TGTGCCTGGAGTAGACAGGAGAACACTGAAGCTTTCTTT.

V usage is TRBV6-1 and J usage is TRBJ2-5, with 10 bases fitting TRBD1. With V trimmed by 4 bases and J by 5 bases, 4 bases remained unmatched. CDR3 length equals 14 residues. The V gene's germline CDR1 is MNHNS and CDR2 SASEGT. The CDR3 loop reads CASSVRTGGETQYF. The CDR3 bases are TGTGCCAGCAGTGTCCGGACAGGGGGGGAGACCCAGTACTTC.

This clonotype appeared many times. V and J are TRBV5-1 and TRBJ1-6, with D possibly being TRBD1 (6 bases). CDR1 and CDR2 from the germline V gene are SGHRS and YFSETQ. Trimming stripped 4 bases from V and 0 bases from J, with 17 bases between. The CDR3 has 18 amino acids. For the CDR3, the DNA is TGCGCCAGCAGCCAGGAGACAGGAACTAGCTCCTATAATTCACCCCTCCACTTT. The encoded protein is CASSQETGTSSYNSPLHF.

This clonotype was observed many times. This chain links TRBV20-1 with TRBJ1-5, with 11 bases aligning to TRBD1. Germline CDR1 is DFQATT and CDR2 is SNEGSKA (reference sequence). V trimming: 3 bases; J trimming: 3 bases; junction bases outside the gene matches: 7. This CDR3 is built from 16 residues. The CDR3 here is CSASPGQGAYNQPQHF. The DNA for the CDR3 is TGCAGTGCTAGCCCCGGACAGGGGGCCTACAATCAGCCCCAGCATTTT.

The rearrangement joins TRBV7-6 to TRBJ1-1, with 8 bases identical to TRBD1. The length of the CDR3 is 15 residues. The germline CDR1 and CDR2 sequences are SGHVS and FNYEAQ. With 4 bases clipped from V and 3 bases from J, the junction kept 7 bases outside the gene matches. The chain's CDR3 is CASSSKTGGDTEAFF. The CDR3 bases are TGTGCCAGCAGCTCGAAAACAGGGGGAGACACTGAAGCTTTCTTT.

This clonotype was observed a handful of times. CDR3 nucleotide sequence: TGTGCCAGCAGAGGAGAAGGCGGTAATTCACCCCTCCACTTT. Amino acid sequence: CASRGEGGNSPLHF. The chain joins TRBV9 to TRBJ1-6; D is uncertain. Germline V gene data show CDR1 as SGDLS and CDR2 as YYNGEE. V dropped 5 bases and J dropped 6 bases, with 12 bases sitting between them. The CDR3 spans 14 residues.

This clonotype came up many times. The genes are TRBV29-1 and TRBJ1-2; D not certain. V was shortened by 6 bases and J by 7 bases, with 18 bases between the two germline ends. The CDR3 has 13 residues. CDR1 and CDR2 from the germline V gene are SQVTM and ANQGSEA. The CDR3: CSVGGWQALGYTF. As DNA, the CDR3 is TGCAGCGTAGGAGGGTGGCAGGCGCTTGGCTACACCTTC.

There are many counts of this clonotype. The chain employs TRBV12-3 or TRBV12-4 and TRBJ2-5, with 9 bases aligning to TRBD2. The CDR3 sequence is 16 residues long. With V trimmed by 2 bases and J by 2 bases, 6 bases remained unmatched. The CDR3, as DNA: TGTGCCAGCAGTTTATTGGCTAGCGGGATGCAAGAGACCCAGTACTTC. It is translated as CASSLLASGMQETQYF.

The chain links TRBV10-3 to TRBJ1-2; D ambiguous. Trimming left V 8 bases short and J 5 bases short, with 9 bases between. The CDR3 has 11 amino acids. Germline lookup yields CDR1 ENHRY and CDR2 SYGVKD. The CDR3 DNA follows: TGTGCCATCGGTTCGGGGTATGGCTACACCTTC. It yields the protein CAIGSGYGYTF.

This clonotype was picked up a small number of times. The chain joins TRBV7-2 to TRBJ2-3; D unclear. The CDR3 sequence is 12 residues long. V shed 1 base and J shed 5 bases, with 4 bases lying between them. Germline V gene lookup returns CDR1 SGHTA and CDR2 FQGNSA. This CDR3 is CASSLVKDTQYF. The CDR3 nucleotides read TGTGCCAGCAGCTTAGTCAAAGATACGCAGTATTTT.

This clonotype has at least ten counts. V usage is TRBV5-1 and J usage is TRBJ2-7; either TRBD1 or TRBD2 may supply D (5 bases each). This CDR3 is 14 amino acids long. Trimming stripped 4 bases from V and 2 bases from J, with 13 bases between. CDR1 is SGHRS and CDR2 is YFSETQ in the germline V gene. The CDR3 sequence is CASSRDLNPYEQYF. The CDR3 nucleotides are TGCGCCAGCAGCAGGGACCTGAATCCCTACGAGCAGTACTTC.